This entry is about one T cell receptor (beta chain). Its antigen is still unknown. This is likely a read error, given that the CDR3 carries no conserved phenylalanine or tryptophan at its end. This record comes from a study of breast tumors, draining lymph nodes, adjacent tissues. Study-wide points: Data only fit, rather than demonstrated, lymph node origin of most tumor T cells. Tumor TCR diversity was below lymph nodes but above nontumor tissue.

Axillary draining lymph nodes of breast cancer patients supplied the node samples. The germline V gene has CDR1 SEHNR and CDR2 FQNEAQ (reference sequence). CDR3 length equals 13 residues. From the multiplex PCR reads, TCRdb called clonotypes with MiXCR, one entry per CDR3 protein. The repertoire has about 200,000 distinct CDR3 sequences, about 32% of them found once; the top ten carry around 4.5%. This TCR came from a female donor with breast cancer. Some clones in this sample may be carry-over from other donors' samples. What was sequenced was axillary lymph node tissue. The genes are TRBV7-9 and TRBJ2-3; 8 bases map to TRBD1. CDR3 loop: CASSPRGPDAQYL. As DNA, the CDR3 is TGTGCCAGCAGCCCCAGGGGGCCAGATGCGCAGTATCTT.